The 29 T cell receptor beta chains below all came from one sample that was sequenced in a study of blood T cell repertoires in COVID-19. Some clones are missing from TCRdb's copy, which holds only in-frame ones; the method was immunoSEQ multiplex PCR. The data hold fewer than 150,000 clones, with approximately 84% observed a single time. Sequenced sample: peripheral blood. Every receptor here comes from a human donor in a cohort sampled during active COVID-19.

This chain joins TRBV30 and TRBJ1-1; weak D call: TRBD1 (5 bases). The germline V and J ends were trimmed by 3 bases and 2 bases, with 10 bases remaining between them. The CDR3 is made up of 13 amino acids. Germline loops: CDR1 GTSNPN, CDR2 SVGIG (reference sequence). CDR3 sequence (DNA): TGTGCCTGGAGAAGACAGTTTAACACTGAAGCTTTCTTT. Its translation: CAWRRQFNTEAFF.

The chain links TRBV5-4 to TRBJ2-5; 7 nucleotides match TRBD2. The V and J ends lost 0 bases and 2 bases, in that order; junction bases with no gene match: 4. Germline assignment: CDR1 SGHNT and CDR2 YYREEE (reference sequence). The CDR3 spans 15 residues. The CDR3 sequence: CASSLGGGEQETQYF. CDR3 in DNA: TGTGCCAGCAGCTTGGGGGGAGGGGAACAAGAGACCCAGTACTTC.

This chain connects TRBV5-1 to TRBJ2-3; the match to TRBD1 covers 10 bases. Germline-derived CDR1 and CDR2 are SGHRS and YFSETQ. Losses at the gene ends were 4 bases for V and 4 bases for J; bases not matched to a gene: 9. The CDR3 runs 16 residues. The CDR3 region is CASSPLTGGSADTQYF. CDR3 DNA sequence: TGCGCCAGCAGCCCCTTGACAGGGGGCAGCGCAGATACGCAGTATTTT.

This chain uses TRBV12-3 or TRBV12-4 with TRBJ1-6; 7 nucleotides line up with TRBD1. The length of the CDR3 is 13 residues. V shed 7 bases, J shed 7 bases, and the junction held 4 bases outside the gene matches. The CDR3 is CASKGARNSPLHF. For the CDR3, the DNA is TGTGCCAGCAAGGGGGCTCGAAATTCACCCCTCCACTTT.

V is TRBV4-1 and J is TRBJ2-7; 12 bases match TRBD1. This CDR3 has 17 amino acids. The V and J ends lost 1 base and 6 bases, in that order; junction bases with no gene match: 10. The germline V gene has CDR1 MGHRA and CDR2 YSYEKL. CDR3 DNA sequence: TGCGCCAGCAGCCAAGCTTCAGTCGGGACAGGGGGCGTCGAGCAGTACTTC. It encodes CASSQASVGTGGVEQYF.

This clone was found once. This chain joins TRBV5-1 and TRBJ1-2, with a weak D call TRBD1 (5 bases). CDR3 length equals 13 residues. V lost 2 bases and J lost 6, with 11 bases in between. Per germline, CDR1 SGHRS and CDR2 YFSETQ. The CDR3 DNA sequence: TGCGCCAGCAGCTTAAGCGGGACTGATGGCTACACCTTC. Protein product: CASSLSGTDGYTF.

The chain uses TRBV18 and TRBJ1-6, with D unresolved. The CDR3 covers 16 residues. V lost 1 base to trimming and J lost 7 bases, with 14 bases between them. Germline V gene lookup returns CDR1 KGHSH and CDR2 LQKENI. CDR3 protein: CASSPLPSPSNSPLHF. CDR3 in DNA: TGTGCCAGCTCACCACTGCCGAGCCCCTCCAATTCACCCCTCCACTTT.

This sequence joins TRBV27 and TRBJ1-4, with D maybe TRBD1 (6 bases). The ends were cut back, 4 bases at V and 6 bases at J, with 12 bases in the middle. Per the germline V gene, CDR1 is MNHEY and CDR2 is SMNVEV (reference sequence). The CDR3 extends over 14 amino acids. DNA of the CDR3: TGTGCCAGCAGTTCAAGGGGGGGAGATGAAAAACTGTTTTTT. This codes for CASSSRGGDEKLFF.

This rearrangement joins TRBV28 to TRBJ2-2, with TRBD2 matching over 11 bases. The CDR3 is 18 amino acids. Germline assignment: CDR1 MDHEN and CDR2 SYDVKM. Trimming took 2 bases from V and 0 from J; bases not matched to a gene: 5. The CDR3 DNA sequence: TGTGCCAGCAGTTTAAACCTGGGACTAGCGGCGAACACCGGGGAGCTGTTTTTT. It encodes CASSLNLGLAANTGELFF.

This chain uses TRBV4-3 with TRBJ2-2; 9 bases align to TRBD2. Per the germline V gene, CDR1 is LGHNA and CDR2 is YSLEER. The CDR3 is 16 amino acids. J gave up 7 bases and V 0 bases, and 6 bases lay outside the gene matches. Written as DNA, the CDR3 is TGCGCCAGCAGCCAAGAAGGGACTAGCAGTGGCGGGGAGCTGTTTTTT. It translates to CASSQEGTSSGGELFF.

In this sample, this clone turned up once. The chain combines TRBV5-1 with TRBJ2-7, with 13 bases aligning to TRBD2. Losses at the gene ends were 0 bases for V and 5 bases for J; bases not matched to a gene: 5. Germline V gene lookup returns CDR1 SGHRS and CDR2 YFSETQ. The CDR3 runs to 16 residues. The CDR3 DNA reads TGCGCCAGCAGCTTGGGACTAGCGGGGGGCATCCACGAGCAGTACTTC. Amino acids: CASSLGLAGGIHEQYF. The entire variable domain, with the rest obtained from reference TRBV5-1 and TRBJ2-7, is as follows: KAGVTQTPRYLIKTRGQQVTLSCSPISGHRSVSWYQQTPGQGLQFLFEYFSETQRNKGNFPGRFSGRQFSNSRSEMNVSTLELGDSALYLCASSLGLAGGIHEQYFGPGTRLTVT.

The DNA for the CDR3 is TGTGCCAGCAGCTTAGCGGGGGGGCGTGAGACCCAGTACTTC. Translated: CASSLAGGRETQYF. The J gene is TRBJ2-5, the V gene TRBV7-2; D possibly corresponds to TRBD2 (7 bases). CDR1 and CDR2 (germline): SGHTA, FQGNSA. The CDR3 spans 14 residues. V lost 0 bases and J 5 bases, leaving 10 bases between the germline ends. Looking up the rest from reference TRBV7-2 and TRBJ2-5 gives the full variable domain: GAGVSQSPSNKVTEKGKDVELRCDPISGHTALYWYRQSLGQGLEFLIYFQGNSAPDKSGLPSDRFSAERTGGSVSTLTIQRTQQEDSAVYLCASSLAGGRETQYFGPGTRLLVL.

The gene calls are TRBV10-3 and TRBJ2-3; 7 bases are a match to TRBD2. V was clipped by 4 bases and J by 2 bases; unmatched bases: 6. CDR3 length equals 15 residues. Germline V CDR1 and CDR2: ENHRY, SYGVKD. The CDR3, as DNA: TGTGCCATCAGTGCAAGCGGGGCCCTCACAGATACGCAGTATTTT. Protein sequence: CAISASGALTDTQYF.

The V call is TRBV5-6, the J call TRBJ1-3; D gene unclear. This CDR3 contains 13 residues. CDR1 is SGHDT and CDR2 is YYEEEE in the germline V gene. V lost 5 bases and J lost 0, with 6 bases in between. The CDR3 DNA sequence: TGTGCCAGCAGTTATTTCTCTGGAAACACCATATATTTT. This sequence encodes CASSYFSGNTIYF. The full variable domain, rest sourced from reference TRBV5-6 and TRBJ1-3, is DAGVTQSPTHLIKTRGQQVTLRCSPKSGHDTVSWYQQALGQGPQFIFQYYEEEERQRGNFPDRFSGHQFPNYSSELNVNALLLGDSALYLCASSYFSGNTIYFGEGSWLTVV.

In its sample, this clone was seen once. The V gene is TRBV19, the J gene TRBJ2-7; 8 nucleotides agree with TRBD2. The length of the CDR3 is 16 residues. The V and J ends lost 3 bases and 0 bases, in that order; junction bases with no gene match: 7. Germline V CDR1 and CDR2: LNHDA, SQIVND (reference sequence). The DNA for the CDR3 is TGTGCCAGTAGTATTAGCGGGGCTGCGATCTCCTACGAGCAGTACTTC. Residues: CASSISGAAISYEQYF.

This chain connects TRBV18 to TRBJ1-1, with 9 bases matching TRBD1. Trimming removed 6 bases from V and 1 base from J; junction bases left unmatched: 9. Germline V gives CDR1 KGHSH, CDR2 LQKENI. The CDR3 is made up of 16 amino acids. In DNA, the CDR3 is TGTGCCAGCTCCCCCCCGGGACAGGGTTCGAACACTGAAGCTTTCTTT. It is translated as CASSPPGQGSNTEAFF.

The rearrangement uses TRBV7-9 and TRBJ2-1; TRBD2 matches at 7 bases. After removal of 5 bases from V and 5 bases from J, the junction contained 12 bases not matched to a gene. The CDR3 is 16 amino acids. Germline CDR1 reads SEHNR; CDR2 reads FQNEAQ (reference sequence). CDR3 amino acids: CASSPNPPLADNEQFF. The DNA of the CDR3 is TGTGCCAGCAGCCCTAATCCTCCTCTAGCGGACAATGAGCAGTTCTTC.

This clone was counted a few times. The rearrangement joins TRBV2 to TRBJ1-2; no reliable D call. The CDR3 is made up of 15 amino acids. The V and J ends lost 0 bases and 8 bases respectively, with 16 bases between them. The germline V gene encodes CDR1 SNHLY and CDR2 FYNNEI. The CDR3: CASSEARGGPRGYTF. The CDR3 DNA sequence: TGTGCCAGCAGTGAAGCGCGGGGAGGCCCTAGGGGCTACACCTTC.

The V gene is TRBV19, the J gene TRBJ2-2, with 10 bases that match TRBD1. V shed 6 bases, J shed 6 bases, and the junction held 7 bases outside the gene matches. The V gene's germline CDR1 is LNHDA and CDR2 SQIVND (reference sequence). This CDR3 region has 15 residues. The CDR3 DNA sequence: TGTGCCAGTAGAGGGGGACAGGGGCGGTCCGGGGAGCTGTTTTTT. Protein sequence: CASRGGQGRSGELFF.

The V and J genes are TRBV2 and TRBJ2-1; TRBD1 matches at 7 bases. Trimming took 5 bases from V and 0 from J; bases not matched to a gene: 4. There are 15 residues in the CDR3. Per the germline V gene, CDR1 is SNHLY and CDR2 is FYNNEI. The CDR3 coding sequence is TGTGCCAGCAGTAAGGGACAGCGCTCCTACAATGAGCAGTTCTTC. Translated, it gives CASSKGQRSYNEQFF.

V and J are TRBV5-1 and TRBJ2-2; 7 positions agree with TRBD1. Germline lookup yields CDR1 SGHRS and CDR2 YFSETQ. The CDR3 covers 15 residues. V gave up 0 bases and J gave up 4 bases; unmatched junction bases: 3. CDR3 sequence: CASSLVQGVTGELFF. CDR3 nucleotides: TGCGCCAGCAGCTTGGTTCAGGGGGTCACCGGGGAGCTGTTTTTT. Variable domain in full (rest from reference TRBV5-1 and TRBJ2-2): KAGVTQTPRYLIKTRGQQVTLSCSPISGHRSVSWYQQTPGQGLQFLFEYFSETQRNKGNFPGRFSGRQFSNSRSEMNVSTLELGDSALYLCASSLVQGVTGELFFGEGSRLTVL.

J is TRBJ1-6 and V is TRBV20-1; tentatively, D is TRBD1 (5 bases). Germline CDR1 DFQATT, CDR2 SNEGSKA (reference sequence). Trimming removed 3 bases at V and 10 bases at J, with 13 bases between. This CDR3 has 13 residues. The CDR3 sequence is CSASVQGGSPLHF. CDR3 DNA sequence: TGCAGTGCTAGTGTTCAGGGAGGGTCACCCCTCCACTTT.

This sequence joins TRBV19 and TRBJ2-5; 7 bases fit TRBD1. Germline V lookup: CDR1 LNHDA, CDR2 SQIVND (reference sequence). The V and J ends lost 5 bases and 5 bases, in that order; junction bases with no gene match: 8. The CDR3 consists of 14 residues. CDR3 coding DNA: TGTGCCAGTAGTTCTTACAGGGGCGGCGAGACCCAGTACTTC. It translates to CASSSYRGGETQYF.

This clone was counted a single time. CDR3 loop: CASSPWTGLPLQETQYF. In DNA form, the CDR3 reads TGTGCCAGCAGTCCGTGGACAGGGCTACCTTTACAAGAGACCCAGTACTTC. The rearrangement uses TRBV27 and TRBJ2-5; TRBD1 agrees at 8 bases. Germline V gene sequence: CDR1 MNHEY, CDR2 SMNVEV (reference sequence). The trim removed 5 bases at V and 2 bases at J, leaving 13 bases unmatched. CDR3 length equals 17 residues.

The genes are TRBV5-5 and TRBJ1-4; D is unclear. The germline V gene has CDR1 SGHKS and CDR2 YYEKEE (reference sequence). The V gene lost 0 bases and the J gene lost 7 bases, with 13 bases spanning the gap. The CDR3 runs to 15 residues. The chain's CDR3 is CASSLVPRGGEKLFF. The CDR3 DNA follows: TGTGCCAGCAGCTTGGTCCCCCGCGGCGGTGAAAAACTGTTTTTT. The full variable domain, in which reference TRBV5-5 and TRBJ1-4 provide the parts outside the CDR3, is DAGVTQSPTHLIKTRGQQVTLRCSPISGHKSVSWYQQVLGQGPQFIFQYYEKEERGRGNFPDRFSARQFPNYSSELNVNALLLGDSALYLCASSLVPRGGEKLFFGSGTQLSVL.

The rearrangement joins TRBV3-1 (or the pseudogene TRBV3-2) to TRBJ1-1, with 8 bases that match TRBD1. The CDR3 length is 15 residues. In germline, CDR1 is LGHDT, CDR2 YNNKEL (reference sequence). The junction had 1 base not matched to a gene; V was cut back by 0 bases and J by 1 base. The CDR3 bases are TGTGCCAGCAGCCAAGACAGGGGGCCGAACACTGAAGCTTTCTTT. It encodes CASSQDRGPNTEAFF.

J is TRBJ2-2 and V is TRBV11-3; weak D call: TRBD2 (6 bases). This CDR3 contains 16 residues. Germline V lookup: CDR1 SGHNT, CDR2 YENEEA. The V and J ends lost 2 bases and 1 base respectively, with 11 bases between them. The CDR3 DNA sequence: TGTGCCAGCAGCTTACTGGGGGGAAGGAACACCGGGGAGCTGTTTTTT. Translation gives CASSLLGGRNTGELFF.

The chain combines TRBV9 with TRBJ2-3; D uncertain. The CDR3 length is 14 residues. Trimming took 0 bases from V and 0 from J, leaving 5 bases between them. Per the germline V gene, CDR1 is SGDLS and CDR2 is YYNGEE. CDR3 DNA sequence: TGTGCCAGCAGCGTAGGTACTAGCACAGATACGCAGTATTTT. Amino acid sequence: CASSVGTSTDTQYF.

The chain couples TRBV7-2 to TRBJ2-3, with D possibly TRBD2 on 5 matching bases. Germline V gene data show CDR1 as SGHTA and CDR2 as FQGNSA. V was trimmed by 1 base and J by 10 bases, leaving 9 bases between them. CDR3 size: 12 residues. Here the CDR3 DNA reads TGTGCCAGCAGCTTAGTGGGCGGGCCGCAGTATTTT. Protein product: CASSLVGGPQYF.